This T cell receptor beta chain was captured by sequencing in a study of T cell responses to AZD1222 COVID-19 vaccine. General observations from the study: Most donors were white British and more were female, and clonal diversity was possibly underestimated. The study sampled repertoires only after the peak T cell response. Spike-wide coverage was observed for vaccine-associated CD4 TCRs, with dominant responses at 160-218 and 743-854.

V shed 5 bases, J shed 2 bases, and the junction held 5 bases outside the gene matches. The CDR3 covers 15 residues. From germline, CDR1 is SGHNT and CDR2 YENEEA. The assay was immunoSEQ multiplex PCR, and TCRdb's table has in-frame clones only and misses some. The sample contains fewer than 75,000 clones, over 75% of which appear only once. For this clone: The target antigen is unknown. At the DNA level, this CDR3 is encoded by other sequences in the same sample as well.

The chain joins TRBV11-3 to TRBJ1-3; 8 positions match TRBD1. The starting material was peripheral blood, obtained on day 0 of AZD1222 vaccination. The TCR comes from an adult in good health. The CDR3 protein is CASSPGQGPGNTIYF. CDR3 DNA: TGTGCCAGCAGCCCCGGACAGGGCCCTGGAAACACCATATATTTT. Filled out from reference TRBV11-3 and TRBJ1-3, the complete variable domain reads EAGVVQSPRYKIIEKKQPVAFWCNPISGHNTLYWYLQNLGQGPELLIRYENEEAVDDSQLPKDRFSAERLKGVDSTLKIQPAELGDSAVYLCASSPGQGPGNTIYFGEGSWLTVV.